This T cell receptor (beta chain) was obtained from a study of T cells in Graves' hyperthyroidism and ophthalmopathy (dated by TCRdb to the late 2010s). Background for the entire study: Peripheral blood samples were taken at the time of initial diagnosis, prior to any treatment. The 100 or so discovery patients were randomly divided into training and test sets at a 7:3 ratio. The study also compared thyroid tissue and blood T-cell repertoires from several Graves' hyperthyroidism patients. Once sampling was done, hyperthyroidism patients were given methimazole at a starting dose of 30 mg daily, whereas ophthalmopathy patients were given high-dose intravenous methylprednisolone. The paper reports TCR Vbeta CDR3 sequencing of about 140 peripheral blood samples: 43 ophthalmopathy, roughly 74 hyperthyroidism and approximately 17 progressor patients. Prospective prediction of ophthalmopathy was tested in an independent validation cohort consisting of 18 to 20 hyperthyroidism patients and about 17 patients who later progressed to ophthalmopathy. To identify distinguishing TCR V-J signatures, a discovery cohort of some 100 patients was used, comprising 40 to 45 with Graves' ophthalmopathy and around 60 with stable Graves' hyperthyroidism.

Stable Graves' hyperthyroidism was defined as no progression to ophthalmopathy during 18 months of follow-up. Hyperthyroidism patients were aged 18 to 65 years and newly diagnosed, with disease duration of less than 2 months. The study excluded patients with uncontrolled infections, other autoimmune diseases, pregnancy or lactation. Diagnoses were established on the basis of clinical symptoms, serum thyroxine and TRAb, thyroid ultrasound, and orbital computed tomography. Ficoll-Paque density gradient centrifugation was used to isolate PBMCs from approximately 10 ml of fresh peripheral blood. Total RNA was extracted with Trizol reagent, and quality was checked on an Agilent 2100 Bioanalyzer. The TCR beta CDR3 regions were amplified from RNA transcripts. For the first round of RT-PCR on the TCR CDR3, the HTBI primer set was used together with the Qiagen OneStep RT-PCR kit. A second multiplex PCR round built the libraries, followed by size selection and purification. Sequencing of the libraries was done on an Illumina HiSeq2000 using paired-end 100 bp reads. The authors' analysis ran thus. SOAPnuke was used to process the raw data, with reads discarded if the reads contained adapters or uncalled bases, had a mean Phred below 15, or lacked an exact constant-primer or identifier match. COPE v1.2.5 was used to merge the high-quality paired reads, and each unique nucleotide sequence was defined as a clonotype. MiTCR v1.1 was used to align clonotypes to the IMGT TRBV, TRBD and TRBJ reference segments. The analysis was restricted to V-J combinations with a frequency above 0.0001, which together covered just over 98% of the repertoires. A TCS score was defined as the ratio between F50 (clonal expansion) and ExV (chaos), using BLOSUM62-based TCRdist between CDR3 peptides within each V-J. Welch's t-statistics and random forest reduced 500 to 650 V-J features to 10 to 15, which were used in a naive Bayes classifier (R e1071). Clones were called with MiXCR by TCRdb after fastp trimmed the public reads at Q25, and only in-frame beta chains were retained. Every distinct CDR3 protein forms one entry, paired with its most common genes and DNA. TCRdb's processing, not the study's, gives the V and J calls here. Within this sample are over 150,000 distinct CDR3 sequences, with around 16% of them counted one time only. The biggest ten clones account for 40% to 65% of the sample.

In this sample, this clonotype turned up a few times. Which antigen it targets is not known. The sample holds no much larger clone one base away, and base qualities are not on file. Here is what the overall study found, with its caveats: In validation, the model predicted progression to ophthalmopathy with around 71% sensitivity and 72% to 75% specificity, a median of 6.5 months before onset. No statistical method was used to fix the sample size in advance, and group allocation was not hidden from the investigators. Most expanded thyroid clonotypes (frequency above 0.001) were also found in blood, which suggests that blood repertoires may mirror thyroid immune responses. A 13 V-J signature model separated ophthalmopathy from stable hyperthyroidism, with around 91% sensitivity and approximately 81% specificity in cross-validation and 80%/75% in testing.

CDR3 length: 19 amino acids, cysteine to phenylalanine. The DNA shown is the 57-base CDR3, in frame from base 1. In the germline V gene, CDR1 corresponds to SGHRS and CDR2 to YFSETQ. Unmatched junction bases come to 13, with V trimmed by 3 bases and J by 0 bases. The TCR comes from a woman in her 50s with Graves' hyperthyroidism. Material for sequencing was blood. The rearranged segments are TRBV5-1 and TRBJ2-3; 10 nucleotides in the junction match TRBD2. DNA sequence: TGCGCCAGCAGCTGGACCTCGGGGGGTAGCGGGAGGAGCACAGATACGCAGTATTTT. Its amino acids are CASSWTSGGSGRSTDTQYF.